This T cell receptor beta chain is from a study of CXCR4 blockade with PD-1 therapy in pancreatic cancer. The archived tumor blocks came from patients without neoadjuvant therapy before resection. This CDR3 contains 13 residues. CDR1 is MNHGY and CDR2 is SAAAGT in the germline V gene. Trimming cost V 5 bases and J 6 bases, with 10 bases left between them. TCRdb's copy holds only in-frame clones and misses some; the assay was immunoSEQ multiplex PCR. The profile shows some 5,800 clones, approximately 40% of them singletons. This clone turned up a few times. Its antigen is unknown. Study observations and caveats: Tumors were clonally expanded, mean around 0.14 versus 0.05 in healthy blood. Antigen-specificity overlap of convergent dominant clones remained unconfirmed. Convergent selection by common tumor antigens was suggested by nucleotide rearrangement counts.

The chain joins TRBV6-8 to TRBJ2-2; D is unresolved. Source material: tumor tissue. This sequence was found in a human donor with pancreatic ductal adenocarcinoma. The CDR3 region is CASSDFSAGELFF. The CDR3 DNA is TGTGCCAGCAGTGACTTCTCCGCCGGGGAGCTGTTTTTT.